A single sample is the source of the 9 T cell receptor beta chains below, sequenced in a study of response to subunit inactivated influenza vaccine (dated by TCRdb to about 2018). Receptor libraries were prepared by RT-PCR. The reads were generated on an Illumina HiSeq 2500. Clones were called with MiXCR by TCRdb after fastp trimmed the public reads at Q25, and only in-frame beta chains were retained. When rows share a CDR3 protein, they turn into one entry using the most common DNA and genes. The sample data list under 950,000 distinct CDR3 sequences, and approximately 22% of these were observed just once. The ten largest clones add up to about 10% of the sample. This specimen was PBMCs from blood, taken around 5 days after vaccination. Receptors were obtained from a man aged 50-59 years who received an inactivated influenza vaccine. Donor details come from another sample of the same person, matched by shared clones.

This clonotype was counted once. It may be a read error: a sequence one base away is much more abundant. The chain combines TRBV5-1 with TRBJ2-7, with 9 bases fitting TRBD1. CDR3 length: 13 residues. V shed 2 bases, J shed 7 bases, and the junction held 4 bases outside the gene matches. CDR1 SGHRS and CDR2 YFSETQ come from the germline V gene. The CDR3 region is CASSLYRGQEQYF. In DNA form, the CDR3 reads TGCGCCAGCAGCTTATACAGGGGGCAAGAGCAGTACTTC.

This clonotype appeared many times. CDR3 DNA sequence: TGCGCCAGCAGCCCGGGACAGCCGAACACCGGGGAGCTGTTTTTT. Amino acid sequence: CASSPGQPNTGELFF. The V gene is TRBV5-1, the J gene TRBJ2-2; 7 nucleotides agree with TRBD1. Germline V lookup: CDR1 SGHRS, CDR2 YFSETQ. V lost 4 bases to trimming and J lost 0 bases; unmatched junction nucleotides: 3. This CDR3 contains 15 residues.

This clonotype was found many times. The V and J genes are TRBV18 and TRBJ2-7, with 10 nucleotides matching TRBD1. J gave up 3 bases and V 0 bases, and 5 bases lay outside the gene matches. Germline CDR1 KGHSH, CDR2 LQKENI. CDR3 size: 16 residues. The CDR3 coding sequence is TGTGCCAGCTCACCACCCGGGACAGGGGTTCTCTACGAGCAGTACTTC. This translates into CASSPPGTGVLYEQYF.

J is TRBJ2-7 and V is TRBV29-1; 9 bases are shared with TRBD1. The CDR3 totals 12 residues. Germline lookup yields CDR1 SQVTM and CDR2 ANQGSEA. With 7 bases clipped from V and 7 bases from J, the junction kept 8 bases outside the gene matches. Here the CDR3 DNA reads TGCAGCGCCAGCATGGGGACAGGGGAGCAGTACTTC. Its protein product is CSASMGTGEQYF.

This clonotype was seen a few times. V and J are TRBV6-1 and TRBJ2-7; either TRBD1 or TRBD2 may fit D (6 bases each). Germline V gene lookup returns CDR1 MNHNS and CDR2 SASEGT. V lost 7 bases and J 4 bases, leaving 20 bases between the germline ends. The CDR3 extends over 15 amino acids. CDR3 DNA: TGTGCCAGCATGAGGGGGGATCGGGGACCTTACGAGCAGTACTTC. Protein product: CASMRGDRGPYEQYF.

The V and J genes are TRBV20-1 and TRBJ1-2; the D gene is possibly TRBD1 (5 bases). V was shortened by 5 bases and J by 7 bases, with 17 bases between the two germline ends. The CDR3 runs 13 residues. The germline V gene has CDR1 DFQATT and CDR2 SNEGSKA (reference sequence). CDR3 residues: CSAPGTQLGGYTF. The CDR3 bases are TGCAGTGCTCCCGGGACTCAGCTGGGTGGCTACACCTTC.

This CDR3 is CASSLAGMQDPYNEQFF. CDR3 sequence (DNA): TGTGCCAGCAGCTTAGCGGGTATGCAGGACCCGTACAATGAGCAGTTCTTC. The genes are TRBV7-2 and TRBJ2-1, with no clear D. Between the trimmed V and J ends, which lost 0 bases and 4 bases, there was a span of 16 bases. The germline V gene has CDR1 SGHTA and CDR2 FQGNSA. CDR3 length equals 17 residues.

This clonotype was seen ten or more times. The genes are TRBV7-2 and TRBJ2-7; D gene uncertain. Looked up from germline, CDR1 is SGHTA and CDR2 is FQGNSA. CDR3 length: 12 residues. With 0 bases removed from V and 6 bases from J, the gap between germline ends came to 6 bases. The CDR3 loop reads CASSLAAREQYF. The CDR3 coding sequence is TGTGCCAGCAGCTTAGCGGCTCGCGAGCAGTACTTC.

This clonotype was picked up a small number of times. The chain recombines TRBV20-1 with TRBJ2-1; D might be TRBD2 (5 bases). CDR3 length equals 11 residues. Trimming cost V 0 bases and J 10 bases, with 7 bases left between them. Germline V gene lookup returns CDR1 DFQATT and CDR2 SNEGSKA (reference sequence). The CDR3 DNA follows: TGCAGTGCTAGAGAGCCTAGCGAGCAGTTCTTC. Translated: CSAREPSEQFF.